The rows below give T cell receptor beta chains drawn from one sample of a study of T-cell memory formation after mild COVID-19. TCRdb passed the 5' RACE reads through MiXCR, listing each CDR3 protein once. The table shows some 43,000 distinct CDR3 sequences, with 5.5% to 7% occurring only once. The sample taken for sequencing was PBMCs or a T cell subset sorted from them (not recorded which). The source is an adult who had mild COVID-19 (a few samples of this study predate the infection). Cell type and time point are not known. Each CDR3 is given with its conserved first and last residue. A D gene is named only where the DNA matches it firmly. Size values are once, few and many counts, or a class for expanded clones, and some rows have none.

CDR3aa: CASSYSGGNSPLHF
CDR3nt: TGTGCCAGCAGTTACTCCGGGGGGAATTCACCCCTCCACTTT
d_gene: -
v_gene: TRBV6-5
j_gene: TRBJ1-6
abundance: few

CDR3aa: CASSQERTTYNEQFF
CDR3nt: TGTGCCAGCAGCCAAGAGAGGACTACCTACAATGAGCAGTTCTTC
d_gene: -
v_gene: TRBV4-2
j_gene: TRBJ2-1
abundance: -

CDR3aa: CASSEEQGTNEQFF
CDR3nt: TGTGCCAGCAGCGAAGAACAGGGTACTAATGAGCAGTTCTTC
d_gene: -
v_gene: TRBV9
j_gene: TRBJ2-1
abundance: many

CDR3aa: CASTFNNSPLHF
CDR3nt: TGTGCCAGCACTTTTAATAATTCACCCCTCCACTTT
d_gene: -
v_gene: TRBV6-2/TRBV6-3
j_gene: TRBJ1-6
abundance: few

CDR3aa: CATSDSRGLNTEAFF
CDR3nt: TGTGCCACCAGTGATTCTAGGGGCCTGAACACTGAAGCTTTCTTT
d_gene: -
v_gene: TRBV24-1
j_gene: TRBJ1-1
abundance: many

CDR3aa: CAISHGTGEEPEQYF
CDR3nt: TGTGCCATCAGTCACGGGACAGGCGAAGAACCCGAGCAGTACTTC
d_gene: TRBD1
v_gene: TRBV10-3
j_gene: TRBJ2-7
abundance: many

CDR3aa: CSVEKADYNEQFF
CDR3nt: TGCAGCGTTGAGAAGGCGGACTACAATGAGCAGTTCTTC
d_gene: -
v_gene: TRBV29-1
j_gene: TRBJ2-1
abundance: many

CDR3aa: CASSIRKHLSSYEQYF
CDR3nt: TGTGCCAGTAGTATACGGAAGCACCTTAGCTCCTACGAGCAGTACTTC
d_gene: -
v_gene: TRBV19
j_gene: TRBJ2-7
abundance: many

CDR3aa: CASREGTGGREQYF
CDR3nt: TGCGCCAGCCGCGAAGGGACAGGGGGTCGGGAGCAGTACTTC
d_gene: TRBD1
v_gene: TRBV5-1
j_gene: TRBJ2-7
abundance: many

CDR3aa: CASSPLAGGNNEQYF
CDR3nt: TGTGCCAGCAGCCCTCTAGCGGGGGGGAACAACGAGCAGTACTTC
d_gene: TRBD2
v_gene: TRBV5-5
j_gene: TRBJ2-7
abundance: -

CDR3aa: CASSSEVPRNEQFF
CDR3nt: TGTGCCAGCAGCTCCGAAGTACCGAGGAATGAGCAGTTCTTC
d_gene: -
v_gene: TRBV13
j_gene: TRBJ2-1
abundance: few

CDR3aa: CASSPGVKAGELFF
CDR3nt: TGCGCCAGCAGCCCCGGGGTGAAAGCCGGGGAGCTGTTTTTT
d_gene: -
v_gene: TRBV4-3
j_gene: TRBJ2-2
abundance: -

CDR3aa: CASSESENQETQYF
CDR3nt: TGTGCCAGCAGTGAATCCGAGAACCAAGAGACCCAGTACTTC
d_gene: -
v_gene: TRBV25-1
j_gene: TRBJ2-5
abundance: many

CDR3aa: CASSQAFSSWTSGREETQYF
CDR3nt: TGCGCCAGCAGCCAAGCCTTCTCCTCCTGGACTAGCGGGAGGGAGGAGACCCAGTACTTC
d_gene: TRBD2
v_gene: TRBV4-3
j_gene: TRBJ2-5
abundance: -

CDR3aa: CASSTRPTGNTEAFF
CDR3nt: TGTGCCAGCAGTACTCGACCCACGGGGAACACTGAAGCTTTCTTT
d_gene: -
v_gene: TRBV7-9
j_gene: TRBJ1-1
abundance: -

CDR3aa: CASSHAGTGGYNEQFF
CDR3nt: TGTGCCAGCAGCCATGCGGGGACAGGGGGTTACAATGAGCAGTTCTTC
d_gene: TRBD1
v_gene: TRBV4-2
j_gene: TRBJ2-1
abundance: few

CDR3aa: CSGGQPVTEAFF
CDR3nt: TGCAGCGGGGGACAACCGGTCACTGAAGCTTTCTTT
d_gene: -
v_gene: TRBV29-1
j_gene: TRBJ1-1
abundance: few

CDR3aa: CASSVAEKGELFF
CDR3nt: TGTGCCAGCAGCGTAGCAGAGAAGGGGGAGCTGTTTTTT
d_gene: -
v_gene: TRBV9
j_gene: TRBJ2-2
abundance: many

CDR3aa: CASTSGSNNSPLHF
CDR3nt: TGTGCCAGCACCTCAGGGAGTAATAATTCACCCCTCCACTTT
d_gene: -
v_gene: TRBV7-2
j_gene: TRBJ1-6
abundance: many

CDR3aa: CASSEAVKAFF
CDR3nt: TGTGCCAGCAGTGAAGCCGTGAAAGCTTTCTTT
d_gene: -
v_gene: TRBV25-1
j_gene: TRBJ1-1
abundance: -

CDR3aa: CASSQQGSRYTEAFF
CDR3nt: TGTGCCAGCAGTCAACAGGGGAGTCGGTACACTGAAGCTTTCTTT
d_gene: TRBD1
v_gene: TRBV12-3/TRBV12-4
j_gene: TRBJ1-1
abundance: few

CDR3aa: CASSPNAPNTEAFF
CDR3nt: TGTGCCAGCTCACCAAACGCCCCGAACACTGAAGCTTTCTTT
d_gene: -
v_gene: TRBV18
j_gene: TRBJ1-1
abundance: many

CDR3aa: CASSSTYRTEAFF
CDR3nt: TGTGCCAGCAGCTCCACCTACCGGACTGAAGCTTTCTTT
d_gene: -
v_gene: TRBV7-9
j_gene: TRBJ1-1
abundance: many

CDR3aa: CASSLAATRGGYTF
CDR3nt: TGTGCCAGCAGCTTGGCCGCCACACGGGGAGGCTACACCTTC
d_gene: -
v_gene: TRBV5-6
j_gene: TRBJ1-2
abundance: few

CDR3aa: CASSLLGRMAAEAFF
CDR3nt: TGTGCCAGCAGTTTATTAGGGCGGATGGCCGCTGAAGCTTTCTTT
d_gene: -
v_gene: TRBV28
j_gene: TRBJ1-1
abundance: -

CDR3aa: CASSLGLAGGRETQYF
CDR3nt: TGTGCCAGCAGCTTAGGGCTAGCGGGAGGGCGAGAGACCCAGTACTTC
d_gene: TRBD2
v_gene: TRBV7-2
j_gene: TRBJ2-5
abundance: -

CDR3aa: CASSRTTAGVQETQYF
CDR3nt: TGCGCCAGCAGCCGCACGACTGCGGGGGTTCAAGAGACCCAGTACTTC
d_gene: TRBD2
v_gene: TRBV4-1
j_gene: TRBJ2-5
abundance: many

CDR3aa: CASSTGTAAYTF
CDR3nt: TGTGCCAGCAGCACGGGGACGGCTGCCTACACCTTC
d_gene: -
v_gene: TRBV9
j_gene: TRBJ1-2
abundance: -

CDR3aa: CASSGQIVAYNEQFF
CDR3nt: TGTGCCAGCAGCGGACAGATAGTGGCCTACAATGAGCAGTTCTTC
d_gene: -
v_gene: TRBV11-2
j_gene: TRBJ2-1
abundance: few

CDR3aa: CASNRGNMYEQYF
CDR3nt: TGTGCCAGCAACAGGGGGAACATGTACGAGCAGTACTTC
d_gene: TRBD1
v_gene: TRBV5-6
j_gene: TRBJ2-7
abundance: many

CDR3aa: CATQGLAGKNEQFF
CDR3nt: TGTGCCACTCAGGGACTAGCGGGAAAGAATGAGCAGTTCTTC
d_gene: TRBD2
v_gene: TRBV24-1
j_gene: TRBJ2-1
abundance: many

CDR3aa: CASSPGGDRRHTEAFF
CDR3nt: TGTGCCAGCAGCCCCGGCGGGGACAGGCGCCACACTGAAGCTTTCTTT
d_gene: TRBD1
v_gene: TRBV5-5
j_gene: TRBJ1-1
abundance: few

CDR3aa: CASSLTRQGYGYTF
CDR3nt: TGTGCCAGCAGTTTAACCCGACAGGGGTATGGCTACACCTTC
d_gene: TRBD1
v_gene: TRBV27
j_gene: TRBJ1-2
abundance: few

CDR3aa: CASIYEISGSISGNTIYF
CDR3nt: TGTGCCAGCATTTACGAGATCTCAGGGAGTATATCCGGAAACACCATATATTTT
d_gene: -
v_gene: TRBV5-5
j_gene: TRBJ1-3
abundance: few

CDR3aa: CASSQDRLAGVETQYF
CDR3nt: TGTGCCAGCAGCCAAGATCGACTAGCGGGAGTGGAGACCCAGTACTTC
d_gene: TRBD2
v_gene: TRBV4-2
j_gene: TRBJ2-5
abundance: many

CDR3aa: CASRKPGQGNTEAFF
CDR3nt: TGTGCCAGCAGGAAGCCGGGACAGGGAAACACTGAAGCTTTCTTT
d_gene: TRBD1
v_gene: TRBV6-1
j_gene: TRBJ1-1
abundance: -

CDR3aa: CASSQDDRGAGELFF
CDR3nt: TGCGCCAGCAGCCAAGATGACAGGGGGGCCGGGGAGCTGTTTTTT
d_gene: TRBD1
v_gene: TRBV4-1
j_gene: TRBJ2-2
abundance: many

CDR3aa: CASTSGRETQYF
CDR3nt: TGTGCCAGCACGTCGGGGCGGGAGACCCAGTACTTC
d_gene: -
v_gene: TRBV6-5
j_gene: TRBJ2-5
abundance: -

CDR3aa: CASSYDPGTEAFF
CDR3nt: TGTGCCAGCAGTTACGATCCGGGCACTGAAGCTTTCTTT
d_gene: -
v_gene: TRBV6-6
j_gene: TRBJ1-1
abundance: -

CDR3aa: CASSYRYTEAFF
CDR3nt: TGTGCCAGCAGTTATCGGTACACTGAAGCTTTCTTT
d_gene: -
v_gene: TRBV6-6
j_gene: TRBJ1-1
abundance: few

CDR3aa: CASSQAVNTGELFF
CDR3nt: TGTGCCAGCAGCCAAGCGGTAAACACCGGGGAGCTGTTTTTT
d_gene: -
v_gene: TRBV3-1
j_gene: TRBJ2-2
abundance: many

CDR3aa: CASSPFSSSSYEQYF
CDR3nt: TGTGCCAGCAGCCCCTTCAGTTCTAGTAGCTACGAGCAGTACTTC
d_gene: -
v_gene: TRBV7-2
j_gene: TRBJ2-7
abundance: -

CDR3aa: CASSYLNQPQHF
CDR3nt: TGTGCCAGCAGTTACCTCAATCAGCCCCAGCATTTT
d_gene: -
v_gene: TRBV27
j_gene: TRBJ1-5
abundance: -

CDR3aa: CAISDSGSSSYEQYF
CDR3nt: TGTGCCATCAGTGATTCTGGGTCCAGCTCCTACGAGCAGTACTTC
d_gene: -
v_gene: TRBV10-3
j_gene: TRBJ2-7
abundance: many

CDR3aa: CASSKGPTYNEQFF
CDR3nt: TGTGCCAGCAGCAAGGGCCCTACCTACAATGAGCAGTTCTTC
d_gene: -
v_gene: TRBV11-3
j_gene: TRBJ2-1
abundance: -

CDR3aa: CASSPQTGGNQPQHF
CDR3nt: TGTGCCAGCAGTCCCCAGACAGGGGGTAATCAGCCCCAGCATTTT
d_gene: TRBD1
v_gene: TRBV2
j_gene: TRBJ1-5
abundance: -

CDR3aa: CASSGRRDLNTEAFF
CDR3nt: TGTGCCAGCAGTGGCCGTAGGGATTTGAACACTGAAGCTTTCTTT
d_gene: -
v_gene: TRBV12-3/TRBV12-4
j_gene: TRBJ1-1
abundance: many

CDR3aa: CASSRGRTNEKLFF
CDR3nt: TGTGCCAGCAGCCGGGGGAGAACTAATGAAAAACTGTTTTTT
d_gene: -
v_gene: TRBV9
j_gene: TRBJ1-4
abundance: few

CDR3aa: CASSLGTADSGNTIYF
CDR3nt: TGTGCCAGCTCACTGGGGACGGCCGACTCTGGAAACACCATATATTTT
d_gene: -
v_gene: TRBV18
j_gene: TRBJ1-3
abundance: -

CDR3aa: CASSQGTGDQPQHF
CDR3nt: TGCGCCAGCAGCCAAGGGACAGGAGACCAGCCCCAGCATTTT
d_gene: TRBD1
v_gene: TRBV4-3
j_gene: TRBJ1-5
abundance: medium-sized

CDR3aa: CAWSDRGFLGREQYF
CDR3nt: TGTGCCTGGAGTGACCGCGGGTTCCTCGGGAGGGAGCAGTACTTC
d_gene: TRBD2
v_gene: TRBV30
j_gene: TRBJ2-7
abundance: few

CDR3aa: CASSRPVGVYYGYTF
CDR3nt: TGTGCCAGCAGCCGACCTGTAGGGGTTTACTATGGCTACACCTTC
d_gene: -
v_gene: TRBV11-2
j_gene: TRBJ1-2
abundance: few

CDR3aa: CASSQEGFADTQYF
CDR3nt: TGCGCCAGCAGCCAAGAGGGGTTTGCAGATACGCAGTATTTT
d_gene: -
v_gene: TRBV4-3
j_gene: TRBJ2-3
abundance: many

CDR3aa: CASSEESSGALSTDTQYF
CDR3nt: TGTGCCAGCAGTGAAGAGTCTAGCGGGGCTCTCAGCACAGATACGCAGTATTTT
d_gene: TRBD2
v_gene: TRBV2
j_gene: TRBJ2-3
abundance: -

CDR3aa: CASSWRGLDGTEAFF
CDR3nt: TGTGCCAGCAGCTGGAGGGGGCTAGACGGCACTGAAGCTTTCTTT
d_gene: TRBD1
v_gene: TRBV5-6
j_gene: TRBJ1-1
abundance: -

CDR3aa: CASSPGVWETQYF
CDR3nt: TGTGCCAGCAGCCCGGGGGTTTGGGAGACCCAGTACTTC
d_gene: -
v_gene: TRBV11-2
j_gene: TRBJ2-5
abundance: medium-sized

CDR3aa: CASSPDRASGNTIYF
CDR3nt: TGTGCCAGCAGCCCGGACAGGGCGTCCGGAAACACCATATATTTT
d_gene: TRBD1
v_gene: TRBV7-2
j_gene: TRBJ1-3
abundance: few

CDR3aa: CASSNEKLFF
CDR3nt: TGTGCCAGTTCTAATGAAAAACTGTTTTTT
d_gene: -
v_gene: TRBV6-1
j_gene: TRBJ1-4
abundance: -

CDR3aa: CSASRVTGIQETQYF
CDR3nt: TGCAGTGCTAGTCGGGTGACAGGGATCCAAGAGACCCAGTACTTC
d_gene: TRBD1
v_gene: TRBV20-1
j_gene: TRBJ2-5
abundance: many